The subject of this entry is one TCR beta chain. Its matching antigen is unknown. Germline assignment: CDR1 SGHNT and CDR2 YENEEA. V was cut by 1 base and J by 5 bases, with 18 bases left in between. The CDR3 extends over 17 amino acids. Preparation of the TCRbeta library was carried out with unique molecular identifiers. TCRdb redid the calling of the PCR reads with MiXCR, one entry per CDR3 protein. The sample has a few hundred thousand distinct CDR3 sequences, around 27% seen once; the top ten hold about 35%. The data stem from a study of T-cell reconstitution after alpha-beta-depleted transplantation in children. Study outcomes and limitations: Surviving recipient cells, namely T cells and thymic progenitors, were the source of high day-60 TCRbeta diversity in some patients. Expanded graft clones numbering several hundred reportedly gave rise to alpha-beta T cells about two months after transplant.

The TCR sequence derives from a boy under two years old with Wiskott-Aldrich syndrome, due to receive a stem cell transplant. Sequences were derived from PBMCs, sampled before TCRalphabeta/CD19-depleted stem cell transplant. The chain recombines TRBV11-3 with TRBJ2-1, with a weak D call TRBD2 (6 bases). The CDR3 sequence is CASSLGLAGIPHNEQFF. The DNA for the CDR3 is TGTGCCAGCAGCTTAGGCCTCGCGGGGATTCCTCACAATGAGCAGTTCTTC. Using reference TRBV11-3 and TRBJ2-1 for the parts outside the CDR3, the full variable domain is EAGVVQSPRYKIIEKKQPVAFWCNPISGHNTLYWYLQNLGQGPELLIRYENEEAVDDSQLPKDRFSAERLKGVDSTLKIQPAELGDSAVYLCASSLGLAGIPHNEQFFGPGTRLTVL.